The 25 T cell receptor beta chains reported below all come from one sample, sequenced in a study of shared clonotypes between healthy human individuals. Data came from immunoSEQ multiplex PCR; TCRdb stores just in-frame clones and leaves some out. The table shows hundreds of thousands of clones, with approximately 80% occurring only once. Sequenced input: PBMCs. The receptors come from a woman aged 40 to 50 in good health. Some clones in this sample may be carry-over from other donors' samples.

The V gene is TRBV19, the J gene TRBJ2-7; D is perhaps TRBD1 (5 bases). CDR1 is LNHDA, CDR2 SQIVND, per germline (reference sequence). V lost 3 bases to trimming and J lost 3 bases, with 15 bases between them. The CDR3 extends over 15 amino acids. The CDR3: CASSISPTADYEQYF. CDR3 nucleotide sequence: TGTGCCAGTAGTATTTCACCGACAGCCGACTACGAGCAGTACTTC.

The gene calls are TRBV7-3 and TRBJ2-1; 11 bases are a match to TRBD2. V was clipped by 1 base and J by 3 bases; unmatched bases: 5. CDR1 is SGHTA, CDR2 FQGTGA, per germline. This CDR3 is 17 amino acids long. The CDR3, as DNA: TGTGCCAGCAGCTTAAACGAAGGGACTAGCGGCTACAATGAGCAGTTCTTC. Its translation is CASSLNEGTSGYNEQFF. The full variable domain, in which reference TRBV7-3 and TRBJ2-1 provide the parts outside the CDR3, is GAGVSQTPSNKVTEKGKYVELRCDPISGHTALYWYRQSLGQGPEFLIYFQGTGAADDSGLPNDRFFAVRPEGSVSTLKIQRTERGDSAVYLCASSLNEGTSGYNEQFFGPGTRLTVL.

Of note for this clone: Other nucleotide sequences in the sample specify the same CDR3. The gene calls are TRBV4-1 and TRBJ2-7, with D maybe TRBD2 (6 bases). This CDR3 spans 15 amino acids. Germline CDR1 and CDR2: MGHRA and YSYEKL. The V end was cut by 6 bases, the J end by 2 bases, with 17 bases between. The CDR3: CASSHLEAGPYEQYF. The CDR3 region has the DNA TGCGCCAGCAGTCACTTGGAGGCGGGGCCCTACGAGCAGTACTTC.

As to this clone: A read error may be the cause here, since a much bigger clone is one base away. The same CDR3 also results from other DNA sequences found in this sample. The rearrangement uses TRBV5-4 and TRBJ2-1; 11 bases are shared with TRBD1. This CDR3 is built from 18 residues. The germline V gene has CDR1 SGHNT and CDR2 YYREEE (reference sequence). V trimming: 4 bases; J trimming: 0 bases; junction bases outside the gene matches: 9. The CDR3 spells CASSILGQGAVSYNEQFF. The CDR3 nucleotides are TGTGCCAGCAGCATCCTAGGACAGGGGGCAGTCTCCTACAATGAGCAGTTCTTC.

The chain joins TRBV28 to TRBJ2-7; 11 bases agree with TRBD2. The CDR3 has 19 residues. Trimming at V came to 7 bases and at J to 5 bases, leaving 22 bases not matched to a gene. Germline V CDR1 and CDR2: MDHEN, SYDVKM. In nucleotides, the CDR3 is TGTGCCAGCACCGAGTTGGCCCCGACTAGCGGGACCTCGAGGGACGAGCAGTACTTC. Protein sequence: CASTELAPTSGTSRDEQYF.

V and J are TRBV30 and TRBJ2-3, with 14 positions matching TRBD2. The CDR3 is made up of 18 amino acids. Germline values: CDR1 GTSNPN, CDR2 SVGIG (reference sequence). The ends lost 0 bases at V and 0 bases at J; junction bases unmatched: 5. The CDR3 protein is CAWSVRRTSGRSTDTQYF. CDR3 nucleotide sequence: TGTGCCTGGAGTGTACGTCGGACTAGCGGGAGGAGCACAGATACGCAGTATTTT.

CDR3 sequence: CASGYPGGTPEAFF. In nucleotides, the CDR3 is TGTGCCAGCGGCTACCCAGGGGGCACCCCTGAAGCTTTCTTT. The chain couples TRBV6-1 to TRBJ1-1; 8 nucleotides line up with TRBD1. Germline CDR1 MNHNS, CDR2 SASEGT. The CDR3 is 14 residues long. J lost 6 bases, V lost 8 bases, and 11 bases had no gene match.

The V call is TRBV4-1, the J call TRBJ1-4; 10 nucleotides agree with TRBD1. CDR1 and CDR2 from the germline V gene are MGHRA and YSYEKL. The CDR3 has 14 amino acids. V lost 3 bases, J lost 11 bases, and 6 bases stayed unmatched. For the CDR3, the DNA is TGCGCCAGCAGCCAGGCCGGGACAGGGGCTAAACTGTTTTTT. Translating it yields CASSQAGTGAKLFF.

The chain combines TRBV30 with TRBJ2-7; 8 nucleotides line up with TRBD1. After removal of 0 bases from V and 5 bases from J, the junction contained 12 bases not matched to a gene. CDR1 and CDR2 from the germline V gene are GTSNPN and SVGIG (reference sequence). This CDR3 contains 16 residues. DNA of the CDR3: TGTGCCTGGAGTGTAGATCCTAGGACAGGGTTCGACGAGCAGTACTTC. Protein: CAWSVDPRTGFDEQYF.

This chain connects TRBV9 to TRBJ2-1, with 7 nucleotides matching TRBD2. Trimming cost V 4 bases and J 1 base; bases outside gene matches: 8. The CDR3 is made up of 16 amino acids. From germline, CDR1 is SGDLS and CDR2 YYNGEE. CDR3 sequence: CASSPTAGPSYNEQFF. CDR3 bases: TGTGCCAGCAGCCCTACAGCGGGGCCATCCTACAATGAGCAGTTCTTC.

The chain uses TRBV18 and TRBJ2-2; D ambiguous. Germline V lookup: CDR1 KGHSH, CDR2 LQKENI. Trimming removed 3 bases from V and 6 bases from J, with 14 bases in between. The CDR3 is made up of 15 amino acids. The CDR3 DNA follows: TGTGCCAGCTCACCGCGGCCCGAGAAGCCCGGGGAGCTGTTTTTT. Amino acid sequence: CASSPRPEKPGELFF.

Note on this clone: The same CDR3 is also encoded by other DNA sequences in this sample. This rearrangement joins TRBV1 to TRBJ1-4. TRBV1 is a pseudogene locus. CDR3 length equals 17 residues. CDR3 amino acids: CTSSPQQRDACNEKLFF. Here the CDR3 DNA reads TGCACCAGCAGCCCGCAACAGCGAGACGCTTGTAATGAAAAACTGTTTTTT.

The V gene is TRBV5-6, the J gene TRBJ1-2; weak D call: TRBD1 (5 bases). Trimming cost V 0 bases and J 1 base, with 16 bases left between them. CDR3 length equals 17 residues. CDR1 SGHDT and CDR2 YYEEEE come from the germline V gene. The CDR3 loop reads CASSLGAGARRNYGYTF. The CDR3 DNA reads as TGTGCCAGCAGCTTGGGGGCCGGGGCTCGCCGTAACTATGGCTACACCTTC.

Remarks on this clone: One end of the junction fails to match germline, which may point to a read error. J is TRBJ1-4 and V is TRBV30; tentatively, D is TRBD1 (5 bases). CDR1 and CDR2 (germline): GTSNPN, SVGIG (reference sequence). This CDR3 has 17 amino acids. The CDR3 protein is CVWIGQGQSRTNEKLFF. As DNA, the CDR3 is TGTGTCTGGATAGGGCAGGGTCAATCGCGGACTAATGAAAAACTGTTTTTT.

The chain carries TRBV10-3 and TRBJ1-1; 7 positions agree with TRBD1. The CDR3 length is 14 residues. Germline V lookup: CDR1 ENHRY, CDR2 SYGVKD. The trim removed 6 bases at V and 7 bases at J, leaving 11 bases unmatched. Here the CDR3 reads CAIREGPTGLEAFF. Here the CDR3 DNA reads TGTGCCATCAGGGAAGGGCCGACAGGGCTTGAAGCTTTCTTT.

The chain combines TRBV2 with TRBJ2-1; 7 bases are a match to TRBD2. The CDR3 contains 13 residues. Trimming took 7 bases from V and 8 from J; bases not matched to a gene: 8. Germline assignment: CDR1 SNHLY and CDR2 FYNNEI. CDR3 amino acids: CASKGTIVHEQFF. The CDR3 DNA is TGTGCCAGCAAGGGGACTATCGTTCATGAGCAGTTCTTC.

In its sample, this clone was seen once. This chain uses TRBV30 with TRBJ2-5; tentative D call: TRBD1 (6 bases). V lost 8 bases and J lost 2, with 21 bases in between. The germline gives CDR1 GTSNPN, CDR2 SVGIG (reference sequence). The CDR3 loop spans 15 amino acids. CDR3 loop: CAGTGDTHRQETQYF. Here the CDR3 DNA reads TGTGCCGGGACCGGGGACACCCATCGACAAGAGACCCAGTACTTC.

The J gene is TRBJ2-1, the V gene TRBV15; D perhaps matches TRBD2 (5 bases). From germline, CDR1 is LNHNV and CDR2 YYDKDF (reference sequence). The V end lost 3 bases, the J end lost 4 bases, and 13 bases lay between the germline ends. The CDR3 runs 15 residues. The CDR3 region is CATSRSRGGYNEQFF. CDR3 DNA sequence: TGTGCCACCAGCAGGTCCCGGGGTGGGTACAATGAGCAGTTCTTC.

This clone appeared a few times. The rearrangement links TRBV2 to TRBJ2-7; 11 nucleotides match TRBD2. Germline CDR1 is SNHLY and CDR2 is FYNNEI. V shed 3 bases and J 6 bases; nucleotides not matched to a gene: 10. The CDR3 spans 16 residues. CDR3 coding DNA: TGTGCCAGCAGTGAGATGTTAGCGGGAGGGCTGGGCGAGCAGTACTTC. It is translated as CASSEMLAGGLGEQYF. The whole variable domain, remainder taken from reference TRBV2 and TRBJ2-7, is EPEVTQTPSHQVTQMGQEVILRCVPISNHLYFYWYRQILGQKVEFLVSFYNNEISEKSEIFDDQFSVERPDGSNFTLKIRSTKLEDSAMYFCASSEMLAGGLGEQYFGPGTRLTVT.

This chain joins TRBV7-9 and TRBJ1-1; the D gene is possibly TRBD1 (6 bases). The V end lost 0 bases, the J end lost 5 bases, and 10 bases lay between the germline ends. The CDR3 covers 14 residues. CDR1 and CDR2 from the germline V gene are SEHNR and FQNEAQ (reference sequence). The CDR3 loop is CASSLARRGTEAFF. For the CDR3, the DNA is TGTGCCAGCAGCTTAGCTCGCAGGGGAACTGAAGCTTTCTTT.

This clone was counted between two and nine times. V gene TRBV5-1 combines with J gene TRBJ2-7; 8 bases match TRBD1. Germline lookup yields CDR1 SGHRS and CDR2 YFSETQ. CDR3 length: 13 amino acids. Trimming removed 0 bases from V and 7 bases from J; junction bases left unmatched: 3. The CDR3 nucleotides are TGCGCCAGCAGCTTGGGACAGGGGACTGAGCAGTACTTC. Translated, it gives CASSLGQGTEQYF.

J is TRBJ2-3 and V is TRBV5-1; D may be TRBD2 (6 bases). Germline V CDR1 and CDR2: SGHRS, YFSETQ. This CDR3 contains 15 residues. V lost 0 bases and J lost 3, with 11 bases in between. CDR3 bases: TGCGCCAGCAGCTTGGCGGGAGTAATGACAGATACGCAGTATTTT. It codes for CASSLAGVMTDTQYF.

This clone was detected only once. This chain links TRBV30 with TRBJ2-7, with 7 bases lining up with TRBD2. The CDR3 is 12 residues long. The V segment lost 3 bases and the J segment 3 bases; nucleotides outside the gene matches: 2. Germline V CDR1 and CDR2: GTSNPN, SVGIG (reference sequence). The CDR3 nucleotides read TGTGCCTGGAGGGGGGAGGGCTACGAGCAGTACTTC. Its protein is CAWRGEGYEQYF. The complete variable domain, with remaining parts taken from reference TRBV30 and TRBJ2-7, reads SQTIHQWPATLVQPVGSPLSLECTVEGTSNPNLYWYRQAAGRGLQLLFYSVGIGQISSEVPQNLSASRPQDRQFILSSKKLLLSDSGFYLCAWRGEGYEQYFGPGTRLTVT.

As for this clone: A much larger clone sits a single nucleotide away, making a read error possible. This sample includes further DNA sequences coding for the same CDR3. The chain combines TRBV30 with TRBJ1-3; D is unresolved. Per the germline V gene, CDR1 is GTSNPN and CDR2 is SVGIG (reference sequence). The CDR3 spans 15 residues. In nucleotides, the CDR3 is TGCGCCTGGAGTCGCGTGGGAGTCTCTGGAAACACCATATATTTT. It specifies CAWSRVGVSGNTIYF.

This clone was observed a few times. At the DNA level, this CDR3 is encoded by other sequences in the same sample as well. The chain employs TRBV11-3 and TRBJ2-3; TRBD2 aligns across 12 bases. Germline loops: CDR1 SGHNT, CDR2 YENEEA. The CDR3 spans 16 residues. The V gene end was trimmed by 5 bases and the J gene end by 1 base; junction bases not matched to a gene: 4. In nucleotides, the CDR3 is TGTGCCAGCAGCCGAGGGACTAGCGGGCGCACAGATACGCAGTATTTT. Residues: CASSRGTSGRTDTQYF.